The 30 T cell receptor beta chains listed next were all sequenced from one sample in a study of cytomegalovirus exposure and HLA in healthy donors. Primers included in the PCR were 60 Vbeta and 13 Jbeta primers. Repertoires were generated with immunoSEQ multiplex PCR, while TCRdb's copy carries only in-frame clones and drops some. The repertoire has 100,000 to 150,000 clones, roughly two thirds of them found once; the top ten carry over 1.5%. The sequenced sample was PBMCs. These receptor sequences come from a man aged 25-45 years in good health and CMV-seropositive.

The count of this clone is one. A clone one base away is much larger, so this may be a read error. The CDR3 coding sequence is TGTGCCAGCAGTGGTGGACAGGAGCCTTACGAGCAGTACTTC. This sequence encodes CASSGGQEPYEQYF. The chain carries TRBV6-1 and TRBJ2-5; 7 nucleotides align to TRBD1. With the DNA end fitting TRBJ2-7 better, the J assignment may be wrong. The germline V gene has CDR1 MNHNS and CDR2 SASEGT. The CDR3 totals 14 residues.

The V gene is TRBV5-5, the J gene TRBJ2-5, with D tentatively TRBD2 (5 bases). CDR1 SGHKS and CDR2 YYEKEE come from the germline V gene (reference sequence). V lost 3 bases and J 5 bases, leaving 11 bases between the germline ends. The CDR3 runs 13 residues. The CDR3 DNA reads as TGTGCCAGCAGCTCGAGGGTCGGTGAGACCCAGTACTTC. This encodes CASSSRVGETQYF.

This clone was recorded a few times. J is TRBJ2-7 and V is TRBV7-2, with 10 bases that match TRBD2. Germline CDR1 is SGHTA and CDR2 is FQGNSA. This CDR3 spans 16 amino acids. The junction had 9 bases not matched to a gene; V was cut back by 4 bases and J by 3 bases. The CDR3 is CASSSPRTSGNYEQYF. CDR3 in DNA: TGTGCCAGCAGCTCCCCTCGGACTAGCGGAAACTACGAGCAGTACTTC.

V usage is TRBV9 and J usage is TRBJ1-1; D not resolved. Germline V gene sequence: CDR1 SGDLS, CDR2 YYNGEE. Between the trimmed V and J ends, which lost 7 bases and 3 bases, there was a span of 13 bases. This CDR3 contains 13 residues. CDR3 bases: TGTGCCAGCCGGCGGGTATTCGACACTGAAGCTTTCTTT. It yields the protein CASRRVFDTEAFF. The full variable domain, rest sourced from reference TRBV9 and TRBJ1-1, is DSGVTQTPKHLITATGQRVTLRCSPRSGDLSVYWYQQSLDQGLQFLIQYYNGEERAKGNILERFSAQQFPDLHSELNLSSLELGDSALYFCASRRVFDTEAFFGQGTRLTVV.

This clone was recorded only once. The J gene is TRBJ2-3, the V gene TRBV15; possible D gene TRBD2, 5 bases. The CDR3 sequence is 14 residues long. Trimming pared 4 bases from V and 1 base from J, leaving 9 bases between. Germline values: CDR1 LNHNV, CDR2 YYDKDF (reference sequence). CDR3 amino acids: CATSIRGGTDTQYF. In DNA, the CDR3 is TGTGCCACCAGCATACGGGGAGGCACAGATACGCAGTATTTT.

This chain uses TRBV6-1 with TRBJ2-7; TRBD2 is a possible D gene (5 bases). The V end was cut by 3 bases, the J end by 3 bases, with 12 bases between. Germline assignment: CDR1 MNHNS and CDR2 SASEGT. CDR3 length: 14 amino acids. The CDR3 bases are TGTGCCAGCAGTGACCGCGGGCCATACTACGAGCAGTACTTC. Its protein product is CASSDRGPYYEQYF.

There are many counts of this clone. The CDR3 loop is CASSSGLAGEKNTGELFF. Here the CDR3 DNA reads TGTGCCAGCAGCTCGGGACTAGCGGGAGAGAAGAACACCGGGGAGCTGTTTTTT. V and J are TRBV7-3 and TRBJ2-2, with 14 bases aligning to TRBD2. Germline CDR1 and CDR2: SGHTA and FQGTGA. CDR3 length: 18 residues. The ends lost 4 bases at V and 1 base at J; junction bases unmatched: 5.

This rearrangement joins TRBV6-6 to TRBJ2-7; tentatively, D is TRBD2 (6 bases). V was trimmed by 0 bases and J by 2 bases, leaving 8 bases between them. The CDR3 consists of 14 residues. Per the germline V gene, CDR1 is MNHNY and CDR2 is SVGAGI (reference sequence). CDR3 sequence reads: CASSYSEGPYEQYF. CDR3 sequence (DNA): TGTGCCAGCAGTTACTCGGAGGGACCCTACGAGCAGTACTTC.

This chain joins TRBV19 and TRBJ2-1, with D perhaps matching TRBD2 (6 bases). The CDR3 sequence is 13 residues long. Germline values: CDR1 LNHDA, CDR2 SQIVND (reference sequence). Trimming removed 5 bases at V and 5 bases at J, with 10 bases between. The CDR3 loop reads CASSRETHNEQFF. The DNA of the CDR3 is TGTGCCAGTAGTCGGGAGACCCACAATGAGCAGTTCTTC.

This clone was recorded only once. This rearrangement joins TRBV5-6 to TRBJ1-2; no definite D call. The CDR3 spans 15 residues. V was shortened by 0 bases and J by 6 bases, with 15 bases between the two germline ends. Germline V lookup: CDR1 SGHDT, CDR2 YYEEEE. CDR3 protein: CASSLAGTALHGYTF. CDR3 in DNA: TGTGCCAGCAGCTTGGCCGGAACAGCCCTCCATGGCTACACCTTC.

The chain has TRBV27 and TRBJ2-2; D possibly corresponds to TRBD2 (6 bases). V shed 0 bases and J shed 6 bases, with 11 bases lying between them. The length of the CDR3 is 15 residues. Germline V lookup: CDR1 MNHEY, CDR2 SMNVEV (reference sequence). The CDR3 region has the DNA TGTGCCAGCAGTTTATCGTGGGGGGTCCCCGGGGAGCTGTTTTTT. As protein: CASSLSWGVPGELFF.

The CDR3 DNA reads TGTGCCAGCTCACCGGAACAGGACTATGGCTACACCTTC. Its translation is CASSPEQDYGYTF. The J gene is TRBJ1-2, the V gene TRBV18; tentatively, D is TRBD1 (5 bases). The CDR3 length is 13 residues. Trimming took 3 bases from V and 3 from J, leaving 8 bases between them. Germline CDR1 and CDR2: KGHSH and LQKENI.

The table lists this clone with many counts. The gene calls are TRBV2 and TRBJ1-1, with D possibly TRBD1 on 6 matching bases. The CDR3 is 14 amino acids. From germline, CDR1 is SNHLY and CDR2 FYNNEI. V was cut by 4 bases and J by 0 bases, with 9 bases left in between. The CDR3 DNA reads as TGTGCCAGCAGTGTAGAGGGGGTGAACACTGAAGCTTTCTTT. Encoded protein: CASSVEGVNTEAFF.

V gene TRBV7-2 combines with J gene TRBJ2-1; no definite D call. This CDR3 is 15 amino acids long. Germline loops: CDR1 SGHTA, CDR2 FQGNSA. The V end lost 0 bases, the J end lost 0 bases, and 6 bases lay between the germline ends. CDR3 protein: CASSLAVSSYNEQFF. The CDR3 DNA sequence: TGTGCCAGCAGCTTAGCGGTTAGCTCCTACAATGAGCAGTTCTTC.

Only one count was recorded for this clone. The CDR3 reads CASSENLSSGSGFGTDTQYF. For the CDR3, the DNA is TGTGCCAGCAGTGAAAATCTCTCTAGCGGGAGCGGATTTGGCACAGATACGCAGTATTTT. This chain connects TRBV6-1 to TRBJ2-3, with TRBD2 identical over 10 bases. The CDR3 spans 20 residues. Trimming removed 2 bases from V and 1 base from J; junction bases left unmatched: 15. Germline lookup yields CDR1 MNHNS and CDR2 SASEGT.

This chain links TRBV27 with TRBJ2-1; no reliable D call. CDR3 length equals 16 residues. V lost 1 base and J lost 0, with 10 bases in between. Germline V gives CDR1 MNHEY, CDR2 SMNVEV (reference sequence). DNA of the CDR3: TGTGCCAGCAGTTTATATGGGTGGAGCTCCTACAATGAGCAGTTCTTC. Amino acid sequence: CASSLYGWSSYNEQFF.

This clone was counted only a few times. This chain uses TRBV6-1 with TRBJ1-2, with 8 bases identical to TRBD1. V lost 6 bases, J lost 4 bases, and 10 bases stayed unmatched. The CDR3 totals 15 residues. The germline gives CDR1 MNHNS, CDR2 SASEGT. CDR3 sequence: CASSFLQGAPYGYTF. CDR3 in DNA: TGTGCCAGCAGCTTTCTTCAGGGGGCACCCTATGGCTACACCTTC.

The chain uses TRBV21-1 and TRBJ2-3; TRBD2, the D gene given by the table, was not confirmed from the DNA. TRBV21-1 is assigned pseudogene status. The CDR3 extends over 13 amino acids. The CDR3: CASLSAGTDTQYF. CDR3 nucleotides: TGTGCCAGCTTAAGCGCTGGCACAGATACGCAGTATTTT.

The chain links TRBV19 to TRBJ2-1, with TRBD2 matching over 13 bases. Losses at the gene ends were 3 bases for V and 11 bases for J; bases not matched to a gene: 7. Germline V CDR1 and CDR2: LNHDA, SQIVND (reference sequence). This CDR3 has 15 residues. Written as DNA, the CDR3 is TGTGCCAGTAGTATTCGCGGACTAGCGGGAGCTAAGCAGTTCTTC. It is translated as CASSIRGLAGAKQFF.

The CDR3 DNA reads as TGTGCCAGTAGCCGCCTATCCTTCGGGGGTGAAAAACTGTTTTTT. Translation: CASSRLSFGGEKLFF. The chain links TRBV19 to TRBJ1-4; D is perhaps TRBD1 (5 bases). CDR1 and CDR2 from the germline V gene are LNHDA and SQIVND (reference sequence). V was shortened by 6 bases and J by 7 bases, with 18 bases between the two germline ends. The CDR3 consists of 15 residues.

The chain carries TRBV28 and TRBJ2-4; no reliable D call. V was shortened by 7 bases and J by 2 bases, with 15 bases between the two germline ends. CDR3 length: 15 amino acids. Germline CDR1 MDHEN, CDR2 SYDVKM. CDR3 region: CASTPGYESKNIQYF. DNA of the CDR3: TGTGCCAGCACCCCCGGGTATGAGTCCAAAAACATTCAGTACTTC. Using reference TRBV28 and TRBJ2-4 for the parts outside the CDR3, the full variable domain is DVKVTQSSRYLVKRTGEKVFLECVQDMDHENMFWYRQDPGLGLRLIYFSYDVKMKEKGDIPEGYSVSREKKERFSLILESASTNQTSMYLCASTPGYESKNIQYFGAGTRLSVL.

J is TRBJ2-1 and V is TRBV7-3; possibly TRBD1 for D (6 bases). Per germline, CDR1 SGHTA and CDR2 FQGTGA. Between the trimmed V and J ends, which lost 5 bases and 10 bases, there was a span of 15 bases. This CDR3 region has 13 residues. The CDR3 sequence is CASSAGSGDEQFF. The CDR3 DNA sequence: TGTGCCAGCAGCGCCGGTTCAGGGGACGAGCAGTTCTTC.

The chain has TRBV6-5 and TRBJ1-1, with a weak D call TRBD1 (6 bases). Germline CDR1 reads MNHEY; CDR2 reads SVGAGI. The V end was cut by 2 bases, the J end by 3 bases, with 13 bases between. This CDR3 region has 15 residues. In nucleotides, the CDR3 is TGTGCCAGCAGTTACATGGGGGCGCGGGACACTGAAGCTTTCTTT. This translates into CASSYMGARDTEAFF.

This clone turned up a few times. The CDR3 DNA follows: TGCGCCAGCAGCTACGGACTAGCGGGAGGGGAAAACATTCAGTACTTC. This sequence encodes CASSYGLAGGENIQYF. The V and J genes are TRBV5-1 and TRBJ2-4; the match to TRBD2 covers 15 bases. The CDR3 totals 16 residues. Germline-derived CDR1 and CDR2 are SGHRS and YFSETQ. With V trimmed by 3 bases and J by 5 bases, 3 bases remained unmatched.

This clone was seen a single time. V and J are TRBV11-2 and TRBJ2-1; TRBD2 might be the D (6 bases). The CDR3 runs to 18 residues. V was pared by 0 bases and J by 0 bases, with 15 bases between. Per germline, CDR1 SGHAT and CDR2 FQNNGV. The CDR3 nucleotides read TGTGCCAGCAGCTTAGATATATCCGGGACTGCCTCCTACAATGAGCAGTTCTTC. Protein product: CASSLDISGTASYNEQFF.

The V gene is TRBV7-2, the J gene TRBJ2-5, with a possible D match to TRBD1 (5 bases). Germline CDR1 and CDR2: SGHTA and FQGNSA. The V and J ends lost 5 bases and 7 bases respectively, with 14 bases between them. The CDR3 spans 13 residues. CDR3 nucleotides: TGTGCCAGCAGCCGGCCTGGGGCCGGGACCCAGTACTTC. Translation: CASSRPGAGTQYF.

Details on this clone: Sequence at one end of the junction differs from germline and may be a read error. The CDR3 reads CASNRDRELDTHYF. In DNA, the CDR3 is TGTGCCAGCAACCGGGACAGGGAACTAGATACGCACTATTTT. V and J are TRBV5-8 and TRBJ2-3; 9 bases agree with TRBD1. In germline, CDR1 is SGHTS, CDR2 YDEGEE. This CDR3 region has 14 residues.

This chain uses TRBV9 with TRBJ2-1, with D perhaps matching TRBD1 (5 bases). Trimming took off 3 bases at V and 10 bases at J, with 17 bases between the two ends. The CDR3 has 14 amino acids. Per the germline V gene, CDR1 is SGDLS and CDR2 is YYNGEE. The CDR3, as DNA: TGTGCCAGCAGCGCCAGGGCCCTTAACGTAGAGCAGTTCTTC. It yields the protein CASSARALNVEQFF. Based on the CDR3 plus reference TRBV9 and TRBJ2-1, the full variable domain is DSGVTQTPKHLITATGQRVTLRCSPRSGDLSVYWYQQSLDQGLQFLIQYYNGEERAKGNILERFSAQQFPDLHSELNLSSLELGDSALYFCASSARALNVEQFFGPGTRLTVL.

This clone has only a few counts. The gene calls are TRBV28 and TRBJ2-7, with D unclear. The V end was cut by 6 bases, the J end by 3 bases, with 12 bases between. Germline V lookup: CDR1 MDHEN, CDR2 SYDVKM. This CDR3 spans 13 amino acids. CDR3 sequence: CASSLPSRYEQYF. CDR3 coding DNA: TGTGCCAGCAGCCTCCCGTCGCGCTACGAGCAGTACTTC.

The V gene is TRBV7-6, the J gene TRBJ2-1, with D possibly TRBD2 on 5 matching bases. Trimming cost V 3 bases and J 5 bases, with 8 bases left between them. This CDR3 has 13 residues. Germline CDR1 and CDR2: SGHVS and FNYEAQ. The DNA of the CDR3 is TGTGCCAGCAGCTTGATAGCGAACAATGAGCAGTTCTTC. This translates into CASSLIANNEQFF.